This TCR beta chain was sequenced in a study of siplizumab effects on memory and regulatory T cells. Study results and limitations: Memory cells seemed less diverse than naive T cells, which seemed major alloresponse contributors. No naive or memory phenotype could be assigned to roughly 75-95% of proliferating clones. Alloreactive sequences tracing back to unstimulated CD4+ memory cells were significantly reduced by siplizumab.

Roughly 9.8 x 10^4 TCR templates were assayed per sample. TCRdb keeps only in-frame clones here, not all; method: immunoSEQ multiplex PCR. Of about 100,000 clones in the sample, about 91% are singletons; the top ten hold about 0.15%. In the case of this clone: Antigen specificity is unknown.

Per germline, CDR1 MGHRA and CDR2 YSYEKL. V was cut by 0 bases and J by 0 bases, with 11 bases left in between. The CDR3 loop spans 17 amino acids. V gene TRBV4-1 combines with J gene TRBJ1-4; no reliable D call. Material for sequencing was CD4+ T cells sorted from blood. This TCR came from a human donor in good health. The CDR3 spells CASSQDPERTTNEKLFF. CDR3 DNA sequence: TGCGCCAGCAGCCAAGATCCCGAGAGGACAACTAATGAAAAACTGTTTTTT.